What follows is one T cell receptor (beta chain) and its context. Its target antigen remains unknown. HCMV-specific IgG was detected in serum with a commercial ELISA kit to determine HCMV serostatus. Peripheral blood mononuclear cells were isolated from blood by Ficoll density gradient centrifugation. The sample is drawn from a study of T cells expressing NK-cell markers (dated by TCRdb to about 2020). With regard to the full study: Three sorted T-cell subsets (CD3+CD56+NKG2C+, CD3+CD56+NKG2C- and CD3+CD56-NKG2C+) from several donors had their TCR beta-chain repertoires profiled. Libraries were sequenced as 2 x 150 bp reads on Illumina HiSeq 2000/2500, MiSeq or NextSeq. All eight donors whose samples were sequenced were randomly selected healthy volunteers, three of them men and five women. Among the eight sequenced donors, seven were HCMV-seropositive and one was HCMV-seronegative. What the study reported, not specific to this receptor: Those dominant clonotypes were again the most abundant among CD3+CD56-NKG2C+ cells in a handful of donors, at about 28.3-60.1%. In roughly 6 donors, the dominant CD3+CD56+NKG2C+ clonotypes ranked among the top 10 CD8+ clonotypes, making up about 1.0-7.0% of CD8+ T cells. Whether the expanded NKG2C-expressing T cell clones were specific for HCMV antigens was left unclear.

From its cysteine to its phenylalanine, the CDR3 spans 12 amino acids. No DNA sequence was recorded. The CDR1 and CDR2 encoded by the germline V gene (reference sequence) are DFQATT and SNEGSKA. These reads were obtained on an Illumina HiSeq 2000. TCR beta cDNA libraries were prepared using 5'RACE template switching, which introduced a universal primer site and unique molecular identifiers. Synthesis of cDNA was primed from the TCR beta constant segment and was followed by two consecutive PCR amplification steps. As for the authors' bioinformatics: Reads were demultiplexed and grouped by UMI with MIGEC, and clonotypes were assembled and quantified with MiTCR. Only TCR cDNA sequences supported by at least two reads were kept to exclude erroneous sequences. Downstream repertoire analysis used the tcR package, and clonotypes were matched across fractions by CDR3 nucleotide sequence plus V segment. VDJmatch was used to annotate antigen specificity against VDJdb, with one amino acid substitution in CDR3 allowed. TCRdb reprocessed the reads, reporting each CDR3 protein sequence once and no DNA. TCRdb's processing, not the authors', yielded these V and J calls. This sample's clone table shows around 470,000 distinct CDR3 sequences. Approximately 1.5% of the sample goes to the ten largest clones.

This sequence uses TRBV20-1 and TRBJ2-3; without DNA, the TCRdb call of TRBD1 cannot be checked. The TCR sequence derives from a woman aged 50 to 60 in good health. Donor details come from another sample of the same person, matched by shared clones. The sequencing input was blood T cells: a sorted CD56 or NKG2C T cell subset, CD4+ or CD8+ T cells, or bulk PBMC T cells (not recorded which). CDR3 sequence: CSGQDGSRAQYF.